Following are 9 T cell receptor beta chains from one sample sequenced in a study of T cell changes during pregnancy in multiple sclerosis. TCRdb's copy holds only in-frame clones and misses some; the assay was immunoSEQ multiplex PCR. Here the sample spans under 70,000 clones, roughly 89% being singletons. Specimen: peripheral blood, collected after pregnancy. These receptors were obtained from a female donor in good health, enrolled as a control in a pregnancy study.

This chain links TRBV11-2 with TRBJ2-7; D perhaps matches TRBD1 (6 bases). The V end lost 5 bases, the J end lost 3 bases, and 8 bases lay between the germline ends. This CDR3 is 12 amino acids long. Per germline, CDR1 SGHAT and CDR2 FQNNGV. Here the CDR3 DNA reads TGTGCCAGCAGCAGACAGGTCTACGAGCAGTACTTC. It yields the protein CASSRQVYEQYF. The variable domain in full, completed from reference TRBV11-2 and TRBJ2-7, reads EAGVAQSPRYKIIEKRQSVAFWCNPISGHATLYWYQQILGQGPKLLIQFQNNGVVDDSQLPKDRFSAERLKGVDSTLKIQPAKLEDSAVYLCASSRQVYEQYFGPGTRLTVT.

J is TRBJ1-1 and V is TRBV5-6; D unresolved. Trimming cost V 1 base and J 0 bases, with 7 bases left between them. This CDR3 spans 14 amino acids. Germline V CDR1 and CDR2: SGHDT, YYEEEE. CDR3 in DNA: TGTGCCAGCAGCTTGTACAGTTTGAACACTGAAGCTTTCTTT. Protein sequence: CASSLYSLNTEAFF.

CDR3 in amino acids: CASSPPRPTDTQYF. The CDR3 region has the DNA TGTGCCAGCAGCCCCCCGCGGCCTACAGATACGCAGTATTTT. The chain uses TRBV7-9 and TRBJ2-3; D gene uncertain. The CDR3 is 14 residues long. The V and J ends lost 5 bases and 3 bases respectively, with 12 bases between them. Germline V CDR1 and CDR2: SEHNR, FQNEAQ (reference sequence). Combining the CDR3 with reference TRBV7-9 and TRBJ2-3 gives the whole variable domain DTGVSQNPRHKITKRGQNVTFRCDPISEHNRLYWYRQTLGQGPEFLTYFQNEAQLEKSRLLSDRFSAERPKGSFSTLEIQRTEQGDSAMYLCASSPPRPTDTQYFGPGTRLTVL.

This clone came up once. J is TRBJ2-5 and V is TRBV15; 9 bases agree with TRBD1. Germline CDR1 is LNHNV and CDR2 is YYDKDF (reference sequence). V shed 5 bases, J shed 5 bases, and the junction held 12 bases outside the gene matches. The CDR3 has 16 amino acids. CDR3 region: CATSVDTTGGDETQYF. CDR3 DNA sequence: TGTGCCACCAGCGTAGACACGACAGGGGGGGACGAGACCCAGTACTTC.

This chain links TRBV5-6 with TRBJ1-5, with 9 nucleotides matching TRBD1. Trimming cost V 4 bases and J 3 bases; bases outside gene matches: 8. The CDR3 runs 16 residues. Germline CDR1 SGHDT, CDR2 YYEEEE. In nucleotides, the CDR3 is TGTGCCAGCAGCCATTGGGACAGGGCCGTCAATCAGCCCCAGCATTTT. It translates to CASSHWDRAVNQPQHF.

The J gene is TRBJ1-5, the V gene TRBV6-1; a possible D gene is TRBD1 (6 bases). V dropped 5 bases and J dropped 5 bases, with 16 bases sitting between them. Germline V gene data show CDR1 as MNHNS and CDR2 as SASEGT. The CDR3 loop spans 15 amino acids. Written as DNA, the CDR3 is TGTGCCAGCAGTCCTCCAGGACGGACAGATCAGCCCCAGCATTTT. Protein sequence: CASSPPGRTDQPQHF.

In this sample, this clone turned up a few times. The rearrangement uses TRBV20-1 and TRBJ1-1; no clear D gene. The germline V and J ends were trimmed by 4 bases and 5 bases, with 8 bases remaining between them. Germline V CDR1 and CDR2: DFQATT, SNEGSKA (reference sequence). CDR3 length: 11 amino acids. The CDR3 nucleotides read TGCAGTGCTAATAGCGGGACTGAAGCTTTCTTT. Translation gives CSANSGTEAFF.

This sequence joins TRBV7-3 and TRBJ2-7; the match to TRBD1 covers 10 bases. J lost 2 bases, V lost 5 bases, and 6 bases had no gene match. This CDR3 region has 15 residues. In germline, CDR1 is SGHTA, CDR2 FQGTGA. CDR3 sequence (DNA): TGTGCCAGCAGCACGACAGGGGGCGACCCCTACGAGCAGTACTTC. This translates into CASSTTGGDPYEQYF.

V and J are TRBV18 and TRBJ1-5, with D possibly being TRBD1 (5 bases). This CDR3 is 13 amino acids long. V was shortened by 1 base and J by 8 bases, with 9 bases between the two germline ends. The germline V gene encodes CDR1 KGHSH and CDR2 LQKENI. The CDR3, as DNA: TGTGCCAGCTCACCACGAGAAGGGGAGCCCCAGCATTTT. Amino acid sequence: CASSPREGEPQHF.